The 18 T cell receptor beta chains below were found in one sample sequenced in a study of T cell responses to AZD1222 COVID-19 vaccine. Assay: immunoSEQ multiplex PCR; the TCRdb copy retains only in-frame clones and omits some. In the table there are more than 95,000 clones, about 92% of which are singletons. The sequencing used peripheral blood, collected on day 0 of AZD1222 vaccination. These receptors were collected from an adult in good health.

The chain employs TRBV6-5 and TRBJ1-1; D perhaps matches TRBD1 (6 bases). Trimming left V 0 bases short and J 2 bases short, with 7 bases between. CDR1 is MNHEY, CDR2 SVGAGI, per germline. The CDR3 covers 14 residues. The CDR3 protein is CASSYSTGNTEAFF. The DNA for the CDR3 is TGTGCCAGCAGTTACTCGACAGGAAACACTGAAGCTTTCTTT.

The V call is TRBV7-9, the J call TRBJ2-7; tentatively, D is TRBD1 (5 bases). The ends were cut back, 4 bases at V and 3 bases at J, with 16 bases in the middle. The CDR3 has 15 amino acids. Germline CDR1 reads SEHNR; CDR2 reads FQNEAQ (reference sequence). As DNA, the CDR3 is TGTGCCAGCAGCTCACTTAACGGACAAGTCTACGAGCAGTACTTC. Amino acid sequence: CASSSLNGQVYEQYF.

This clone was seen a single time. CDR3 region: CASSWTGVKNIQYF. As DNA, the CDR3 is TGTGCCAGCAGCTGGACAGGGGTTAAAAACATTCAGTACTTC. The rearrangement uses TRBV3-1 (or the pseudogene TRBV3-2) and TRBJ2-4; 9 bases match TRBD1. V lost 5 bases, J lost 4 bases, and 3 bases stayed unmatched. Germline V lookup: CDR1 LGHDT, CDR2 YNNKEL (reference sequence). The CDR3 totals 14 residues.

This chain links TRBV10-3 with TRBJ2-5; no firm D call. The CDR3 runs to 13 residues. Looked up from germline, CDR1 is ENHRY and CDR2 is SYGVKD. The ends were cut back, 3 bases at V and 4 bases at J, with 9 bases in the middle. Here the CDR3 DNA reads TGTGCCATCAGTGACCTAGATAGAGAGACCCAGTACTTC. It codes for CAISDLDRETQYF.

This rearrangement joins TRBV28 to TRBJ2-1, with D perhaps TRBD2 (5 bases). Germline CDR1 MDHEN, CDR2 SYDVKM. Deletions cut 6 bases from V and 2 bases from J, with 11 bases between. The CDR3 has 14 amino acids. The CDR3 region is CASRGRGAYNEQFF. The CDR3 nucleotides read TGTGCCAGCAGGGGTCGGGGAGCCTACAATGAGCAGTTCTTC.

This chain links TRBV27 with TRBJ1-4; D remains unclear. Germline-derived CDR1 and CDR2 are MNHEY and SMNVEV (reference sequence). The CDR3 has 12 amino acids. Trimming pared 6 bases from V and 3 bases from J, leaving 5 bases between. CDR3 amino acids: CASSWSNEKLFF. Written as DNA, the CDR3 is TGTGCCAGCAGCTGGTCTAATGAAAAACTGTTTTTT.

The V and J genes are TRBV11-3 and TRBJ2-2; D uncertain. V was shortened by 5 bases and J by 7 bases, with 17 bases between the two germline ends. The CDR3 has 15 amino acids. Germline CDR1 is SGHNT and CDR2 is YENEEA. CDR3 sequence reads: CASSDKGSSGGELFF. The CDR3 region has the DNA TGTGCCAGCAGCGACAAAGGAAGTAGTGGCGGGGAGCTGTTTTTT.

This clone came up once. V usage is TRBV6-2 or TRBV6-3 and J usage is TRBJ1-4; 7 bases map to TRBD1. The CDR3 contains 15 residues. V trimming: 2 bases; J trimming: 7 bases; junction bases outside the gene matches: 7. In germline, CDR1 is MNHEY, CDR2 SVGEGT. DNA for the CDR3: TGTGCCAGCAGTTACGGGGACAGACAGGTTGAAAAACTGTTTTTT. The encoded protein is CASSYGDRQVEKLFF.

The gene calls are TRBV3-1 (or the pseudogene TRBV3-2) and TRBJ1-6; D is undetermined. V was shortened by 1 base and J by 14 bases, with 12 bases between the two germline ends. CDR3 length equals 13 residues. Germline values: CDR1 LGHDT, CDR2 YNNKEL (reference sequence). The CDR3 protein is CASSQVGGPALHF. As DNA, the CDR3 is TGTGCCAGCAGCCAAGTAGGAGGCCCTGCCCTCCACTTT.

This sequence joins TRBV28 and TRBJ2-1; TRBD1 agrees at 10 bases. Germline trimming cut 5 bases from V and 8 bases from J; bases unmatched to any gene: 18. Germline CDR1 is MDHEN and CDR2 is SYDVKM. The CDR3 spans 18 residues. The CDR3 sequence: CASSTGTGVGWPRDEQFF. CDR3 coding DNA: TGTGCCAGCAGTACCGGGACAGGGGTAGGGTGGCCCCGGGATGAGCAGTTCTTC. The variable domain in full, completed from reference TRBV28 and TRBJ2-1, reads DVKVTQSSRYLVKRTGEKVFLECVQDMDHENMFWYRQDPGLGLRLIYFSYDVKMKEKGDIPEGYSVSREKKERFSLILESASTNQTSMYLCASSTGTGVGWPRDEQFFGPGTRLTVL.

The chain uses TRBV2 and TRBJ1-3; D uncertain. V was cut by 8 bases and J by 4 bases, with 9 bases left in between. The CDR3 is made up of 12 amino acids. CDR1 and CDR2 from the germline V gene are SNHLY and FYNNEI. The CDR3 nucleotides read TGTGCCAGCTACTACGGGGGAAACACCATATATTTT. Amino acid sequence: CASYYGGNTIYF.

The V and J genes are TRBV6-6 and TRBJ2-1; 8 bases fit TRBD1. Germline trimming cut 5 bases from V and 6 bases from J; bases unmatched to any gene: 6. Germline assignment: CDR1 MNHNY and CDR2 SVGAGI (reference sequence). The CDR3 totals 14 residues. CDR3 nucleotide sequence: TGTGCCAGCAGTGGAACAGGGGGATCCAATGAGCAGTTCTTC. This codes for CASSGTGGSNEQFF.

The chain carries TRBV18 and TRBJ2-5; D unclear. V was pared by 4 bases and J by 2 bases, with 2 bases between. The CDR3 is 11 residues long. Per the germline V gene, CDR1 is KGHSH and CDR2 is LQKENI. The CDR3 DNA reads TGTGCCAGCTCACTACAAGAGACCCAGTACTTC. Its translation: CASSLQETQYF.

The sample holds one count of this clone. The same CDR3 can be traced to other DNA sequences in this sample. J is TRBJ1-5 and V is TRBV28; D not resolved. The CDR3 is 13 residues long. Deletions cut 2 bases from V and 5 bases from J, with 7 bases between. Germline V CDR1 and CDR2: MDHEN, SYDVKM. This CDR3 reads CASSLGGDQPQHF. The CDR3 DNA reads TGTGCCAGCAGTTTAGGTGGGGATCAGCCCCAGCATTTT.

The gene calls are TRBV28 and TRBJ2-7, with 7 bases lining up with TRBD1. From germline, CDR1 is MDHEN and CDR2 SYDVKM. The CDR3 spans 14 residues. The ends lost 1 base at V and 3 bases at J; junction bases unmatched: 3. For the CDR3, the DNA is TGTGCCAGCAGTTTATCAGGGGGTAGCTACGAGCAGTACTTC. Protein sequence: CASSLSGGSYEQYF.

The chain uses TRBV4-1 and TRBJ1-2; TRBD1 aligns across 8 bases. This CDR3 is 15 amino acids long. Germline lookup yields CDR1 MGHRA and CDR2 YSYEKL. The V and J ends lost 5 bases and 3 bases, in that order; junction bases with no gene match: 8. CDR3 nucleotide sequence: TGCGCCAGCAGCATTCTGACAGGGGCCTACTATGGCTACACCTTC. It encodes CASSILTGAYYGYTF.

This clone occurred a few times. This chain's CDR3 is CASSEGESEKLFF. CDR3 DNA sequence: TGTGCCAGCAGTGAAGGGGAGAGTGAAAAACTGTTTTTT. V is TRBV6-1 and J is TRBJ1-4; D not resolved. The V and J ends lost 1 base and 7 bases respectively, with 7 bases between them. Germline V gene sequence: CDR1 MNHNS, CDR2 SASEGT. The CDR3 is made up of 13 amino acids.

V usage is TRBV27 and J usage is TRBJ2-2, with 7 bases identical to TRBD2. This CDR3 is built from 14 residues. The germline CDR1 and CDR2 sequences are MNHEY and SMNVEV (reference sequence). Trimming cost V 4 bases and J 6 bases; bases outside gene matches: 5. CDR3: CASSWGRDPGELFF. CDR3 in DNA: TGTGCCAGCAGTTGGGGGAGGGACCCCGGGGAGCTGTTTTTT.